This T cell receptor beta chain was captured in a study of T cells after yellow fever vaccination. Study-wide results and limits: Peaking on day 5 versus 15, the secondary response was faster but weaker.

This clonotype was counted many times. The antigen is not known. One entry per CDR3 protein, called by TCRdb with MiXCR from the 5' RACE reads. The data show about 240,000 distinct CDR3 sequences, roughly 3.5% seen once. There are 15 residues in the CDR3. Trimming took off 3 bases at V and 9 bases at J, with 15 bases between the two ends. Germline V lookup: CDR1 MNHEY, CDR2 SMNVEV (reference sequence). The genes are TRBV27 and TRBJ1-6, with D tentatively TRBD1 (6 bases). Sequences were derived from PBMCs, sampled 15 days after the yellow fever booster vaccination. The source is a young man who received the YFV17D yellow fever vaccine. CDR3 coding DNA: TGTGCCAGCAGTTTTGCGGGGGCGTTCGCTTCACCCCTCCACTTT. Protein product: CASSFAGAFASPLHF.